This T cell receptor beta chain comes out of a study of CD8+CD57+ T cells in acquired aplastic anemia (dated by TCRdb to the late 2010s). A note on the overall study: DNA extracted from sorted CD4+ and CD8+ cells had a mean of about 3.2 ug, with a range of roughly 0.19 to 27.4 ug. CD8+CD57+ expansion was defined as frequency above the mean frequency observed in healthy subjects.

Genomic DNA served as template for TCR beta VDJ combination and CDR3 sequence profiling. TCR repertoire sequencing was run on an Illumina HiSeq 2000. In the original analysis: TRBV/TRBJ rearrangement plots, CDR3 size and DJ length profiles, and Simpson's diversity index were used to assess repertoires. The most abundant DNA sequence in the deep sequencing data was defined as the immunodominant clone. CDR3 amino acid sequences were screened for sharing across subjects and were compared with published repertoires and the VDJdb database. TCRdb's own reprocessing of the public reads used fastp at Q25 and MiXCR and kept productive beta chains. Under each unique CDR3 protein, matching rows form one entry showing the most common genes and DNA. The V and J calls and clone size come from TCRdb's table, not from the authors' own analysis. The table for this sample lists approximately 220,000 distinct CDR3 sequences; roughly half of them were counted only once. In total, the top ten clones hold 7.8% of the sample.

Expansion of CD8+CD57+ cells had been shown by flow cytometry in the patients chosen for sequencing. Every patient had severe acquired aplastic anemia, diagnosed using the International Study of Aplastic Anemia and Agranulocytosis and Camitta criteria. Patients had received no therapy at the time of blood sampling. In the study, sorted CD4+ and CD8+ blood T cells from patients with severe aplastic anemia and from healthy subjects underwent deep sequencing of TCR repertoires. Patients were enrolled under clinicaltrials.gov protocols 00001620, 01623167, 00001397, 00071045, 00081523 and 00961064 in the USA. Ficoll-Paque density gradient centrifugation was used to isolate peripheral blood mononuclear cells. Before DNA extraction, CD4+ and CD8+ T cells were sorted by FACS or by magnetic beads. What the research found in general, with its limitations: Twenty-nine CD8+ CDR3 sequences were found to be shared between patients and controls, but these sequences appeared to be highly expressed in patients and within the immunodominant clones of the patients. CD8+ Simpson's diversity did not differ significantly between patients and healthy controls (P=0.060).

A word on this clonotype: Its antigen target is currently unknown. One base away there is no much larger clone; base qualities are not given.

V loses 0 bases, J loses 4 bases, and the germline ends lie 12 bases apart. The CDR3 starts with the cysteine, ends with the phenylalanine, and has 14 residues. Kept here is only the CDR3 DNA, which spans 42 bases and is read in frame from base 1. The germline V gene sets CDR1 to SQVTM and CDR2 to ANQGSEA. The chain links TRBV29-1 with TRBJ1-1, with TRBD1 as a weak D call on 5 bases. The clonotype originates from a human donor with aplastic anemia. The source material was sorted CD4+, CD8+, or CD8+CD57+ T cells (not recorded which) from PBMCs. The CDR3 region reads CSVEDLGGGTEAFF. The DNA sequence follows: TGCAGCGTTGAAGATCTGGGGGGAGGCACTGAAGCTTTCTTT.